This T cell receptor beta chain was sequenced for a study of blood T cell repertoires in COVID-19 (dated by TCRdb to about 2020). For the study in its entirety: Collaborator samples came from the United States, Italy and Spain and covered acute and convalescent phases of COVID-19. The prospective study material was composed of cDNA or gDNA derived from T cells, B-cell-depleted T cells, or PBMCs. The dataset comprised deeply sampled blood TCRbeta repertoires from subjects exposed to, actively infected with, or recovered from COVID-19. A freely available public database, intended as a resource for researchers studying the immune response to SARS-CoV-2, is where the repertoires were released. Samples came from the ongoing ImmuneRACE study (first 160 participants) plus 1,254 subjects from 6 global collaborators. A de-identified subject ID, COVID-19 status, age in years and sex were almost always included in the sample metadata. HLA class I and class II types, where available, came from metadata supplied by the sample provider rather than from assay-based typing. Results and caveats for the whole study, not just this receptor: The amount of clinical and demographic metadata varied by source and participant and was provided uncurated.

The collaborating institutions used their own protocols to collect whole blood in K2EDTA tubes. Collaborator samples were shipped for TCRbeta analysis as frozen whole blood, isolated PBMCs, or DNA extracted from either sample type. For this chain, trimming is 3 bases at the V end and 3 bases at the J end, and the number of junction bases without a gene match is 3. Taken from the germline V gene, the CDR1 and CDR2 loops are SGHRS and YFSETQ. The CDR3 holds 14 amino acids from the cysteine to the phenylalanine. Only the CDR3 portion is preserved as DNA: 42 bases, with reading frame beginning at the first base. Comment on this clone: Its antigen remains unidentified. No base qualities exist here, and no much larger clone lies one base off it.

The immunoSEQ Assay, a bias-controlled multiplex PCR, was used to amplify TCRbeta CDR3 regions from genomic DNA. As for how the authors treated the data: Within the assay, amplification of reference gene primers was used to estimate how many nucleated cells each sample contained. To quantify the absolute abundance of each unique TCRbeta CDR3 rearrangement, sequence reads were collapsed and filtered. For each sample, productive Simpson clonality was calculated by taking the square root of Simpson's diversity index across productive rearrangements. The immuneACCESS repertoire file appears here via TCRdb, limited to in-frame rearrangements. These files lack a portion of the clones; in checked studies, under half of the deficit traces to unresolved V genes, and the cause of the others is not known. Clone size and V and J calls were adopted from that table, with D and trimming inferred from the DNA. This sample is represented by approximately 45,000 clones; roughly 86% of them were singletons. Roughly 13% of the sample is in the top ten clones.

The rearrangement combines TRBV5-1 with TRBJ2-5, and TRBD2 matches 9 of the central bases. The specimen was peripheral blood. This TCR was recovered from a human donor in a cohort sampled during active COVID-19. Read as DNA, the sequence is TGCGCCAGCAGCTCAGTAGCGGGGGAAGAGACCCAGTACTTC. The resulting protein is CASSSVAGEETQYF.